Shown below are 5 T cell receptor beta chains from a single sample sequenced in a study of spatial heterogeneity in lung cancer. Time point here: sample taken at primary tumor resection. TCRs were sequenced from unsorted whole RNA of tumor, nontumor lung or PBMC. TCRdb called the 5' RACE reads again in MiXCR, with one record for every CDR3 protein. Of approximately 92,000 distinct CDR3 sequences in the sample, about 12% were seen once. Sequencing used PBMCs, obtained at surgery. These receptors were taken from a male donor with early-stage non-small cell lung cancer.

The CDR3 sequence: CASSPIAGDSTGELFF. The CDR3 coding sequence is TGTGCCAGCAGTCCCATAGCGGGGGACTCCACCGGGGAGCTGTTTTTT. The V gene is TRBV27, the J gene TRBJ2-2; 9 bases agree with TRBD2. The CDR3 runs 16 residues. CDR1 is MNHEY and CDR2 is SMNVEV in the germline V gene (reference sequence). V gave up 5 bases and J gave up 4 bases; unmatched junction bases: 8.

This clonotype has only a few counts. This chain joins TRBV9 and TRBJ2-1; D unclear. The CDR3 length is 17 residues. V lost 3 bases and J 6 bases, leaving 22 bases between the germline ends. CDR1 and CDR2 from the germline V gene are SGDLS and YYNGEE. The CDR3 DNA reads as TGTGCCAGCAGCGCCGTAAATGCCGCTGGGTCCCGCAATGAGCAGTTCTTC. It yields the protein CASSAVNAAGSRNEQFF.

The J gene is TRBJ2-1, the V gene TRBV20-1; 9 bases fit TRBD1. Germline V gene sequence: CDR1 DFQATT, CDR2 SNEGSKA (reference sequence). CDR3 length: 14 residues. Germline trimming cut 6 bases from V and 4 bases from J; bases unmatched to any gene: 7. CDR3 loop: CSAKPGQGYNEQFF. The CDR3 DNA reads TGCAGTGCGAAACCGGGACAGGGTTACAATGAGCAGTTCTTC.

This clonotype turned up a few times. As DNA, the CDR3 is TGTGCCAGCAACCTAGCGGCCAGCGATCAGCCCCAGCATTTT. It encodes CASNLAASDQPQHF. The chain is built from TRBV12-3 or TRBV12-4 and TRBJ1-5; D is uncertain. There are 14 residues in the CDR3. The V gene lost 7 bases and the J gene lost 5 bases, with 15 bases spanning the gap.

This clonotype showed up many times. The chain employs TRBV27 and TRBJ2-1; possible D gene TRBD2, 6 bases. The V end lost 5 bases, the J end lost 4 bases, and 18 bases lay between the germline ends. Germline CDR1 and CDR2: MNHEY and SMNVEV (reference sequence). CDR3 length equals 16 residues. CDR3 DNA: TGTGCCAGCAGTCCAACGGGACTCTTAAGGTACAATGAGCAGTTCTTC. Its protein is CASSPTGLLRYNEQFF.